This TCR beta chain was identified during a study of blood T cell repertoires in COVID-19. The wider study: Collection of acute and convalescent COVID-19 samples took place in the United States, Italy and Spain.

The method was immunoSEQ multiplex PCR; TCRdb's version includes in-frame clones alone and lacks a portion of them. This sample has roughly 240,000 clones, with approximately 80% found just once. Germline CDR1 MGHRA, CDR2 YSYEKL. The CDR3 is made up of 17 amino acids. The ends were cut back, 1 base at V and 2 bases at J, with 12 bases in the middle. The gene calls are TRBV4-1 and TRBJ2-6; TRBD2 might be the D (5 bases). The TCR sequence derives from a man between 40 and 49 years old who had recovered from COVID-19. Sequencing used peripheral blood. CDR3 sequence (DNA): TGCGCCAGCAGCCAAGGGGCCTCGGAGGCTGGGGCCAACGTCCTGACTTTC. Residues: CASSQGASEAGANVLTF.